One and the same sample provided the 18 T cell receptor beta chains below, sequenced in a study of T cell responses to AZD1222 COVID-19 vaccine (dated by TCRdb to the early 2020s). To prepare the library, the immunoSEQ multiplex PCR assay was applied. The table was pulled from immuneACCESS by TCRdb, which kept in-frame rearrangements only. Such tables lose some clones; where checked, under half of the loss comes from unresolved V genes, and the rest has no known cause. The sample table contains around 270,000 clones; only one count was recorded for roughly 93% of them. The ten top clones hold about 0.5% of the sample. In the paper's terms, the time point label means: about 28 days (+/-7) after the second vaccine dose. Specimen: peripheral blood, collected 28 days after the second AZD1222 dose. The receptors come from an adult who received the AZD1222 COVID-19 vaccine.

This clone has a single count. The rearrangement joins TRBV7-2 to TRBJ2-3; D gene uncertain. CDR1 is SGHTA, CDR2 FQGNSA, per germline. The V end lost 1 base, the J end lost 5 bases, and 13 bases lay between the germline ends. This CDR3 comprises 15 residues. The CDR3 coding sequence is TGTGCCAGCAGCTTAGAAAGACCCCCCGGAGATACGCAGTATTTT. It encodes CASSLERPPGDTQYF.

Regarding this clone: The sample contains more than one DNA sequence encoding this CDR3. V usage is TRBV4-1 and J usage is TRBJ1-2; 8 bases fit TRBD1. J gave up 4 bases and V 0 bases, and 4 bases lay outside the gene matches. Germline CDR1 MGHRA, CDR2 YSYEKL. The CDR3 contains 15 residues. The CDR3 loop is CASSQDDRGFYGYTF. The CDR3 DNA is TGCGCCAGCAGCCAAGACGACAGGGGATTCTATGGCTACACCTTC.

This sequence joins TRBV5-4 and TRBJ2-2, with TRBD2 matching over 10 bases. Germline V gene sequence: CDR1 SGHNT, CDR2 YYREEE (reference sequence). The CDR3 consists of 15 residues. V shed 2 bases, J shed 6 bases, and the junction held 4 bases outside the gene matches. The CDR3 nucleotides are TGTGCCAGCAGCTTTGGTCTAGCGGGAGCCGGGGAGCTGTTTTTT. Its protein product is CASSFGLAGAGELFF. The full variable domain, completed using reference TRBV5-4 and TRBJ2-2, is ETGVTQSPTHLIKTRGQQVTLRCSSQSGHNTVSWYQQALGQGPQFIFQYYREEENGRGNFPPRFSGLQFPNYSSELNVNALELDDSALYLCASSFGLAGAGELFFGEGSRLTVL.

The V call is TRBV27, the J call TRBJ2-7; 9 bases match TRBD1. Trimming at V came to 4 bases and at J to 3 bases, leaving 13 bases not matched to a gene. CDR3 length equals 17 residues. Germline V gene data show CDR1 as MNHEY and CDR2 as SMNVEV (reference sequence). The CDR3 protein is CASSSSTGTGPLYEQYF. The CDR3 DNA reads as TGTGCCAGCAGTTCATCAACCGGGACAGGGCCCCTCTACGAGCAGTACTTC.

The V gene is TRBV5-6, the J gene TRBJ1-1; D gene uncertain. Trimming removed 0 bases at V and 3 bases at J, with 9 bases between. Germline CDR1 reads SGHDT; CDR2 reads YYEEEE. CDR3 length: 14 residues. The CDR3 DNA reads TGTGCCAGCAGCTTGGTTCTCGTGGACACTGAAGCTTTCTTT. Residues: CASSLVLVDTEAFF.

This chain uses TRBV28 with TRBJ2-2, with 9 bases fitting TRBD1. Germline CDR1 MDHEN, CDR2 SYDVKM. V dropped 6 bases and J dropped 4; count of bases not matched to a gene: 9. The CDR3 sequence is 16 residues long. The CDR3 is CASSLQGAQSTGELFF. Here the CDR3 DNA reads TGTGCCAGCAGCCTACAGGGGGCGCAATCCACCGGGGAGCTGTTTTTT.

The V and J genes are TRBV19 and TRBJ2-7; 8 nucleotides agree with TRBD2. The length of the CDR3 is 14 residues. From germline, CDR1 is LNHDA and CDR2 SQIVND (reference sequence). The V segment lost 4 bases and the J segment 6 bases; nucleotides outside the gene matches: 8. In DNA form, the CDR3 reads TGTGCCAGTAGTACGCTCGGACTAGCTACCGAGCAGTACTTC. This codes for CASSTLGLATEQYF.

This clone was found a few times. The V gene is TRBV7-9, the J gene TRBJ2-2; D unresolved. V shed 3 bases and J shed 6 bases, with 2 bases lying between them. Germline V gene lookup returns CDR1 SEHNR and CDR2 FQNEAQ (reference sequence). CDR3 length: 11 amino acids. Here the CDR3 DNA reads TGTGCCAGCAGCTTCGCCGGGGAGCTGTTTTTT. Amino acids: CASSFAGELFF.

This chain uses TRBV20-1 with TRBJ2-7; 8 bases align to TRBD1. This CDR3 region has 11 residues. Germline loops: CDR1 DFQATT, CDR2 SNEGSKA (reference sequence). V lost 5 bases to trimming and J lost 7 bases; unmatched junction nucleotides: 4. The CDR3 region is CSARGQVEQYF. Written as DNA, the CDR3 is TGCAGTGCTCGGGGACAGGTAGAGCAGTACTTC.

The chain uses TRBV3-1 (or the pseudogene TRBV3-2) and TRBJ2-7; TRBD2 matches 7 bases. Germline V gene sequence: CDR1 LGHDT, CDR2 YNNKEL (reference sequence). CDR3 length equals 14 residues. Unmatched junction bases numbered 5, after V lost 6 bases and J lost 0 bases. CDR3 nucleotides: TGTGCCAGCAGGGCTAGCGGAAGCTCCTACGAGCAGTACTTC. As protein: CASRASGSSYEQYF.

This clone was counted a single time. CDR3 sequence: CASSLDWKTGQRYF. In DNA form, the CDR3 reads TGTGCCAGCAGCTTAGATTGGAAGACTGGGCAAAGGTACTTC. The V and J genes are TRBV11-2 and TRBJ2-7; no clear D gene. This CDR3 spans 14 amino acids. CDR1 and CDR2 from the germline V gene are SGHAT and FQNNGV. Trimming cost V 0 bases and J 12 bases, with 18 bases left between them. Full variable domain (outside the CDR3, taken from reference TRBV11-2 and TRBJ2-7): EAGVAQSPRYKIIEKRQSVAFWCNPISGHATLYWYQQILGQGPKLLIQFQNNGVVDDSQLPKDRFSAERLKGVDSTLKIQPAKLEDSAVYLCASSLDWKTGQRYFGPGTRLTVT.

This chain connects TRBV3-1 (or the pseudogene TRBV3-2) to TRBJ1-4; 9 bases map to TRBD1. Germline CDR1 is LGHDT and CDR2 is YNNKEL (reference sequence). V dropped 3 bases and J dropped 8; count of bases not matched to a gene: 7. The CDR3 length is 15 residues. CDR3 residues: CASSHPGQGNEKLFF. The CDR3 region has the DNA TGTGCCAGCAGCCATCCGGGACAGGGAAACGAAAAACTGTTTTTT.

The chain employs TRBV5-1 and TRBJ1-4; D gene ambiguous. The germline gives CDR1 SGHRS, CDR2 YFSETQ. Trimming took off 0 bases at V and 3 bases at J, with 9 bases between the two ends. This CDR3 region has 15 residues. CDR3: CASSLGSSANEKLFF. CDR3 sequence (DNA): TGCGCCAGCAGCTTGGGATCTTCGGCTAATGAAAAACTGTTTTTT.

The V call is TRBV18, the J call TRBJ1-2, with 8 bases fitting TRBD1. Germline values: CDR1 KGHSH, CDR2 LQKENI. The V segment lost 8 bases and the J segment 2 bases; nucleotides outside the gene matches: 4. The CDR3 has 13 amino acids. As DNA, the CDR3 is TGTGCCAGCCGGGACAGGCCCAACTATGGCTACACCTTC. Protein product: CASRDRPNYGYTF. The full variable domain, with the rest looked up from reference TRBV18 and TRBJ1-2, is NAGVMQNPRHLVRRRGQEARLRCSPMKGHSHVYWYRQLPEEGLKFMVYLQKENIIDESGMPKERFSAEFPKEGPSILRIQQVVRGDSAAYFCASRDRPNYGYTFGSGTRLTVV.

This clone has only a few counts. The V and J genes are TRBV7-8 and TRBJ1-6, with D uncertain. This CDR3 region has 12 residues. Germline CDR1 is SGHVS and CDR2 is FQNEAQ. The V end lost 5 bases, the J end lost 10 bases, and 9 bases lay between the germline ends. The CDR3 reads CASSRDQSPLHF. CDR3 DNA sequence: TGTGCCAGCAGCCGAGACCAATCACCCCTCCACTTT.

The chain has TRBV5-4 and TRBJ2-7; the D gene is possibly TRBD2 (5 bases). CDR1 SGHNT and CDR2 YYREEE come from the germline V gene (reference sequence). This CDR3 spans 14 amino acids. V was cut by 3 bases and J by 5 bases, with 15 bases left in between. The CDR3: CASSWWSGRDEQYF. The CDR3 DNA is TGTGCCAGCAGCTGGTGGAGTGGGAGAGACGAGCAGTACTTC.

The V and J genes are TRBV18 and TRBJ2-2; the D gene is possibly TRBD1 (5 bases). There are 15 residues in the CDR3. The germline gives CDR1 KGHSH, CDR2 LQKENI. V lost 5 bases, J lost 0 bases, and 10 bases lay in between. In nucleotides, the CDR3 is TGTGCCAGCTCATCTGGGGCTTCGAACACCGGGGAGCTGTTTTTT. Its protein is CASSSGASNTGELFF.

The chain couples TRBV5-3 to TRBJ2-7; 12 bases line up with TRBD1. TRBV5-3 is noted as an ORF with a role that remains uncertain. Trimming cost V 4 bases and J 6 bases; bases outside gene matches: 8. CDR3 length: 15 residues. CDR3 region: CARSHWDRGQAEQYF. The DNA of the CDR3 is TGTGCCAGAAGCCACTGGGACAGGGGGCAGGCCGAGCAGTACTTC.